A single sample gave rise to the 30 T cell receptor beta chains below, sequenced in a study of PD-1 blockade in mismatch repair-deficient tumors. The method was immunoSEQ multiplex PCR; TCRdb's version includes in-frame clones alone and lacks a portion of them. The data show some 100,000 clones, 70% to 85% seen once. Here the sequenced sample was peripheral blood, taken approximately 8 months after starting pembrolizumab. All receptors derive from an adult with mismatch repair-deficient cancer.

This chain uses TRBV19 with TRBJ1-2, with D unresolved. V lost 5 bases and J 1 base, leaving 8 bases between the germline ends. Germline CDR1 and CDR2: LNHDA and SQIVND (reference sequence). The CDR3 loop spans 13 amino acids. For the CDR3, the DNA is TGTGCCAGTAGTCCAGCCCTTAACTATGGCTACACCTTC. It is translated as CASSPALNYGYTF. The whole variable domain, filled in from reference TRBV19 and TRBJ1-2, reads DGGITQSPKYLFRKEGQNVTLSCEQNLNHDAMYWYRQDPGQGLRLIYYSQIVNDFQKGDIAEGYSVSREKKESFPLTVTSAQKNPTAFYLCASSPALNYGYTFGSGTRLTVV.

CDR3 DNA sequence: TGTGCCAGCAGCTCCAACCGGGACAGGGGGCTGGGCTACACCTTC. It is translated as CASSSNRDRGLGYTF. V and J are TRBV7-2 and TRBJ1-2; 12 bases fit TRBD1. Germline CDR1 is SGHTA and CDR2 is FQGNSA. The CDR3 is made up of 15 amino acids. The V gene end was trimmed by 4 bases and the J gene end by 8 bases; junction bases not matched to a gene: 8.

This chain joins TRBV5-5 and TRBJ2-3; TRBD2 agrees at 14 bases. CDR3 length: 15 residues. Germline-derived CDR1 and CDR2 are SGHKS and YYEKEE (reference sequence). The trim removed 4 bases at V and 6 bases at J, leaving 4 bases unmatched. CDR3: CASSRGLAGEDTQYF. The DNA for the CDR3 is TGTGCCAGCAGCCGGGGACTAGCGGGAGAGGATACGCAGTATTTT.

The V gene is TRBV10-2, the J gene TRBJ2-7; 11 bases are shared with TRBD2. CDR3 length: 14 amino acids. V dropped 6 bases and J dropped 2; count of bases not matched to a gene: 3. CDR1 and CDR2 (germline): WSHSY, SAAADI. For the CDR3, the DNA is TGCGCCAGCAGAGGGACTAGCGGCCCCTACGAGCAGTACTTC. It encodes CASRGTSGPYEQYF.

The rearrangement joins TRBV10-3 to TRBJ1-3, with TRBD1 matching 8 bases. V trimming: 6 bases; J trimming: 2 bases; junction bases outside the gene matches: 3. From germline, CDR1 is ENHRY and CDR2 SYGVKD. This CDR3 comprises 14 residues. CDR3: CAIRADRAGNTIYF. As DNA, the CDR3 is TGTGCCATCAGGGCGGACAGGGCTGGAAACACCATATATTTT.

This clone was seen only a few times. At one boundary the junction diverges from the germline segment, which might be a read error. The rearrangement links TRBV9 to TRBJ1-4; maybe TRBD1 (5 bases). CDR3 length: 13 residues. Germline CDR1 reads SGDLS; CDR2 reads YYNGEE. The CDR3 protein is CASSVDWGDPPDF. The DNA of the CDR3 is TGTGCCAGCAGCGTAGATTGGGGGGATCCACCCGATTTT.

The chain has TRBV5-1 and TRBJ1-1; no firm D call. With 1 base removed from V and 6 bases from J, the gap between germline ends came to 13 bases. This CDR3 comprises 14 residues. CDR1 is SGHRS and CDR2 is YFSETQ in the germline V gene. CDR3 residues: CASSLPDVGSEAFF. The CDR3 nucleotides read TGCGCCAGCAGCTTGCCCGACGTTGGGTCTGAAGCTTTCTTT.

Many counts were recorded for this clone. The V gene is TRBV14, the J gene TRBJ2-1; D is undetermined. Between the trimmed V and J ends, which lost 1 base and 0 bases, there was a span of 4 bases. This CDR3 contains 14 residues. Looked up from germline, CDR1 is SGHDN and CDR2 is FVKESK. This chain's CDR3 is CASSQGGSYNEQFF. For the CDR3, the DNA is TGTGCCAGCAGCCAAGGGGGCTCCTACAATGAGCAGTTCTTC.

The chain combines TRBV27 with TRBJ2-3, with TRBD2 matching over 9 bases. Trimming at V came to 2 bases and at J to 2 bases, leaving 5 bases not matched to a gene. CDR1 MNHEY and CDR2 SMNVEV come from the germline V gene (reference sequence). The CDR3 is 16 amino acids. The CDR3, as DNA: TGTGCCAGCAGTTTAGCGGGAGGGCCTGTCACAGATACGCAGTATTTT. Amino acids: CASSLAGGPVTDTQYF.

The J gene is TRBJ2-7, the V gene TRBV4-1; the match to TRBD1 covers 10 bases. The V segment lost 3 bases and the J segment 1 base; nucleotides outside the gene matches: 3. The length of the CDR3 is 15 residues. Germline assignment: CDR1 MGHRA and CDR2 YSYEKL. The CDR3 nucleotides are TGCGCCAGCAGCCACGTGGGACAGGGGTCCTACGAGCAGTACTTC. Amino acid sequence: CASSHVGQGSYEQYF.

The chain links TRBV6-5 to TRBJ1-2; D might be TRBD1 (6 bases). V lost 2 bases and J lost 0, with 10 bases in between. The germline V gene has CDR1 MNHEY and CDR2 SVGAGI. This CDR3 has 15 residues. Written as DNA, the CDR3 is TGTGCCAGCAGTTACGGGGACACATCTAACTATGGCTACACCTTC. Translation: CASSYGDTSNYGYTF.

The chain has TRBV11-3 and TRBJ2-1; TRBD2 agrees at 11 bases. CDR3 length: 15 amino acids. In germline, CDR1 is SGHNT, CDR2 YENEEA. V dropped 5 bases and J dropped 5; count of bases not matched to a gene: 5. CDR3 protein: CASSQLAGDDNEQFF. CDR3 nucleotides: TGTGCCAGCAGCCAACTAGCGGGAGACGACAATGAGCAGTTCTTC.

This clone was seen a few times. The chain couples TRBV19 to TRBJ2-3; 7 positions agree with TRBD2. V gave up 5 bases and J gave up 0 bases; unmatched junction bases: 2. CDR1 is LNHDA and CDR2 is SQIVND in the germline V gene (reference sequence). The CDR3 has 14 residues. This chain's CDR3 is CASSLADSTDTQYF. Written as DNA, the CDR3 is TGTGCCAGTAGTCTAGCGGATAGCACAGATACGCAGTATTTT.

This chain connects TRBV7-2 to TRBJ1-1; D not certain. V was trimmed by 1 base and J by 3 bases, leaving 9 bases between them. Looked up from germline, CDR1 is SGHTA and CDR2 is FQGNSA. The CDR3 extends over 14 amino acids. CDR3 sequence (DNA): TGTGCCAGCAGCTTAGAGGCGGATTACACTGAAGCTTTCTTT. As protein: CASSLEADYTEAFF.

The chain employs TRBV7-6 and TRBJ2-7, with D perhaps TRBD1 or TRBD2 (5 bases each). CDR1 is SGHVS and CDR2 is FNYEAQ in the germline V gene. V lost 5 bases and J 2 bases, leaving 13 bases between the germline ends. The CDR3 has 14 amino acids. In DNA form, the CDR3 reads TGTGCCAGCAGCCTCCGGGACGGGACCTACGAGCAGTACTTC. Translated, it gives CASSLRDGTYEQYF.

This clone appeared a few times. This rearrangement joins TRBV6-1 to TRBJ1-2; tentatively, D is TRBD1 (6 bases). This CDR3 is 13 amino acids long. Trimming took off 2 bases at V and 7 bases at J, with 11 bases between the two ends. Germline-derived CDR1 and CDR2 are MNHNS and SASEGT. CDR3 coding DNA: TGTGCCAGCAGTGAACAACAGGGAGCTGGCTACACCTTC. Amino acid sequence: CASSEQQGAGYTF.

This sequence joins TRBV5-5 and TRBJ2-3, with 8 positions matching TRBD2. The trim removed 4 bases at V and 6 bases at J, leaving 13 bases unmatched. The CDR3 is 16 amino acids. CDR1 and CDR2 (germline): SGHKS, YYEKEE (reference sequence). CDR3 nucleotide sequence: TGTGCCAGCAGCGCCGGGGGGGCGGGCGATTCGGATACGCAGTATTTT. Amino acid sequence: CASSAGGAGDSDTQYF.

This chain links TRBV6-6 with TRBJ1-2; TRBD1 might be the D (6 bases). Germline V CDR1 and CDR2: MNHNY, SVGAGI (reference sequence). This CDR3 spans 14 amino acids. Trimming removed 6 bases from V and 5 bases from J, with 16 bases in between. The CDR3 region is CASRRSGTPYGYTF. CDR3 in DNA: TGTGCCAGCAGGCGATCCGGGACACCGTATGGCTACACCTTC.

The CDR3 here is CASSLGGSQYGYTF. The CDR3 DNA follows: TGTGCCAGCAGCTTAGGGGGTAGTCAATATGGCTACACCTTC. This chain uses TRBV7-3 with TRBJ1-2; tentatively, D is TRBD1 (5 bases). The germline gives CDR1 SGHTA, CDR2 FQGTGA. The CDR3 runs to 14 residues. V lost 2 bases, J lost 5 bases, and 12 bases lay in between.

The chain has TRBV5-6 and TRBJ2-7; D perhaps matches TRBD1 (6 bases). V lost 8 bases, J lost 3 bases, and 9 bases lay in between. The length of the CDR3 is 11 residues. CDR1 and CDR2 from the germline V gene are SGHDT and YYEEEE. CDR3 nucleotides: TGTGCCAGTGAGGGGGACTACGAGCAGTACTTC. Translated, it gives CASEGDYEQYF.

The genes are TRBV18 and TRBJ2-1, with D possibly matching TRBD2 (5 bases). The length of the CDR3 is 14 residues. CDR1 and CDR2 from the germline V gene are KGHSH and LQKENI. The V end was cut by 3 bases, the J end by 5 bases, with 11 bases between. The CDR3 region is CASSPGNRNNEQFF. As DNA, the CDR3 is TGTGCCAGCTCACCCGGGAACCGAAACAATGAGCAGTTCTTC.

This clone was recorded once. The chain recombines TRBV9 with TRBJ1-3, with 9 bases matching TRBD1. Germline-derived CDR1 and CDR2 are SGDLS and YYNGEE. V gave up 4 bases and J gave up 2 bases; unmatched junction bases: 7. The CDR3 loop spans 16 amino acids. The CDR3 nucleotides read TGTGCCAGCAGCCAACGGGGGGACAGGGCTGGAAACACCATATATTTT. Amino acids: CASSQRGDRAGNTIYF.

CDR3 nucleotides: TGTGCCAGCAGTGAGGGAGCGGGGACCTTCAATGAGCAGTTCTTC. Amino acid sequence: CASSEGAGTFNEQFF. The J gene is TRBJ2-1, the V gene TRBV6-1; 7 bases map to TRBD2. This CDR3 spans 15 amino acids. In germline, CDR1 is MNHNS, CDR2 SASEGT. V lost 3 bases, J lost 6 bases, and 8 bases stayed unmatched.

This chain links TRBV9 with TRBJ2-5; perhaps TRBD2 as D (5 bases). The CDR3 runs 17 residues. Per germline, CDR1 SGDLS and CDR2 YYNGEE. V lost 0 bases and J lost 0, with 15 bases in between. CDR3 bases: TGTGCCAGCAGCGTAGCCGGGAAAGGGAAAAACCAAGAGACCCAGTACTTC. Protein sequence: CASSVAGKGKNQETQYF.

This clone has just one count. The CDR3 region has the DNA TGTGCCAGCAGTATACAGGGGGGAGAGCAGTACTTC. Amino acid sequence: CASSIQGGEQYF. The chain has TRBV5-4 and TRBJ2-7, with 8 bases matching TRBD1. The CDR3 spans 12 residues. CDR1 is SGHNT, CDR2 YYREEE, per germline (reference sequence). Trimming took 5 bases from V and 7 from J; bases not matched to a gene: 5.

The chain combines TRBV11-2 with TRBJ2-2; 9 bases align to TRBD1. V shed 4 bases and J 4 bases; nucleotides not matched to a gene: 4. CDR1 is SGHAT and CDR2 is FQNNGV in the germline V gene. This CDR3 contains 15 residues. As DNA, the CDR3 is TGTGCCAGCAGCTCAGGGGACAGGGCCACCGGGGAGCTGTTTTTT. The encoded protein is CASSSGDRATGELFF.

This chain connects TRBV19 to TRBJ1-1; tentatively, D is TRBD1 (6 bases). The CDR3 has 14 amino acids. The germline V and J ends were trimmed by 0 bases and 1 base, with 6 bases remaining between them. Germline-derived CDR1 and CDR2 are LNHDA and SQIVND (reference sequence). The DNA of the CDR3 is TGTGCCAGTAGTATAGAGGGGGCGAACACTGAAGCTTTCTTT. Translating gives CASSIEGANTEAFF.

This clone was counted a few times. The genes are TRBV7-8 and TRBJ2-7, with a weak D call TRBD2 (5 bases). Between the trimmed V and J ends, which lost 5 bases and 4 bases, there was a span of 18 bases. Germline V CDR1 and CDR2: SGHVS, FQNEAQ. The CDR3 consists of 15 residues. CDR3 in DNA: TGTGCCAGCAGCGACCGGAGGTTCACCTCTTACGAGCAGTACTTC. Translation gives CASSDRRFTSYEQYF.

This clone has just a few counts. The J gene is TRBJ2-5, the V gene TRBV7-2; the match to TRBD2 covers 10 bases. In germline, CDR1 is SGHTA, CDR2 FQGNSA. V dropped 1 base and J dropped 5; count of bases not matched to a gene: 13. The CDR3 is 18 amino acids. CDR3 loop: CASSLDGLAGVWGETQYF. The CDR3 nucleotides read TGTGCCAGCAGCTTAGACGGCCTAGCGGGAGTTTGGGGGGAGACCCAGTACTTC.

This sequence joins TRBV11-3 and TRBJ2-3; D possibly corresponds to TRBD1 (6 bases). V lost 5 bases to trimming and J lost 3 bases, with 12 bases between them. Germline assignment: CDR1 SGHNT and CDR2 YENEEA. The CDR3 runs 14 residues. The chain's CDR3 is CASSPGVGTDTQYF. CDR3 DNA sequence: TGTGCCAGCAGCCCAGGGGTAGGAACAGATACGCAGTATTTT.